The 10 T cell receptor beta chains listed next were all sequenced from one sample in a study of cytomegalovirus exposure and HLA in healthy donors. The PCR employed 60 Vbeta primers together with 13 Jbeta primers. TCRdb's table, derived via immunoSEQ multiplex PCR, lists solely in-frame clones and lacks some. The table has 90,000 to 150,000 clones, 77% seen once. The source material was PBMCs. These receptors originate from a man aged 45 to 65 in good health and CMV-seropositive.

The chain recombines TRBV11-2 with TRBJ2-7, with D possibly being TRBD1 (5 bases). Deletions cut 7 bases from V and 3 bases from J, with 13 bases between. Germline CDR1 is SGHAT and CDR2 is FQNNGV. This CDR3 comprises 13 residues. The CDR3 region has the DNA TGTGCCAGCACCCCGGCAGGACACTACGAGCAGTACTTC. This gives the protein CASTPAGHYEQYF.

The rearrangement uses TRBV4-2 and TRBJ1-2, with 9 bases matching TRBD1. The CDR3 is 17 amino acids. Germline CDR1 and CDR2: LGHNA and YNFKEQ. V gave up 0 bases and J gave up 2 bases; unmatched junction bases: 7. CDR3 DNA sequence: TGTGCCAGCAGCCAAGACCGTGGGACAGGGCAGAACTATGGCTACACCTTC. It is translated as CASSQDRGTGQNYGYTF.

The V call is TRBV6-1, the J call TRBJ1-5; no clear D. Per the germline V gene, CDR1 is MNHNS and CDR2 is SASEGT. V was cut by 8 bases and J by 0 bases, with 8 bases left in between. The CDR3 extends over 13 amino acids. CDR3 sequence: CASGFYSNQPQHF. The CDR3 DNA reads as TGTGCCAGCGGTTTCTATAGCAATCAGCCCCAGCATTTT.

The gene calls are TRBV4-1 and TRBJ1-4; 8 bases agree with TRBD1. Germline lookup yields CDR1 MGHRA and CDR2 YSYEKL. The J segment lost 8 bases and the V segment lost 4 bases, leaving 6 bases of the junction unmatched. The CDR3 length is 14 residues. The CDR3 DNA reads as TGCGCCAGCAGCCCCGGACAGGGAGGCGAAAAACTGTTTTTT. Protein: CASSPGQGGEKLFF.

The chain couples TRBV19 to TRBJ1-1; D might be TRBD1 (5 bases). Trimming took off 1 base at V and 2 bases at J, with 11 bases between the two ends. Germline CDR1 LNHDA, CDR2 SQIVND (reference sequence). The CDR3 covers 15 residues. CDR3: CASSIGGRVNTEAFF. The CDR3 bases are TGTGCCAGTAGTATAGGAGGCAGGGTAAACACTGAAGCTTTCTTT.

The chain links TRBV18 to TRBJ2-3; 11 nucleotides align to TRBD2. The V segment lost 6 bases and the J segment 3 bases; nucleotides outside the gene matches: 11. The CDR3 runs to 17 residues. Germline V gene sequence: CDR1 KGHSH, CDR2 LQKENI. As DNA, the CDR3 is TGTGCCAGCTCTCCTAACCTACTAGCGGGGGCAACAGATACGCAGTATTTT. Encoded protein: CASSPNLLAGATDTQYF. Combining the CDR3 with reference TRBV18 and TRBJ2-3 gives the whole variable domain NAGVMQNPRHLVRRRGQEARLRCSPMKGHSHVYWYRQLPEEGLKFMVYLQKENIIDESGMPKERFSAEFPKEGPSILRIQQVVRGDSAAYFCASSPNLLAGATDTQYFGPGTRLTVL.

This clone occurred a few times. This specimen includes other DNA sequences encoding the same CDR3. The J gene is TRBJ1-1, the V gene TRBV2, with D unclear. V was clipped by 0 bases and J by 1 base, with 9 bases between them. The length of the CDR3 is 15 residues. Germline V gives CDR1 SNHLY, CDR2 FYNNEI. The CDR3 DNA is TGTGCCAGCAGTGAAGCGACGGGGAGGAACACTGAAGCTTTCTTT. This encodes CASSEATGRNTEAFF. Filled out from reference TRBV2 and TRBJ1-1, the complete variable domain reads EPEVTQTPSHQVTQMGQEVILRCVPISNHLYFYWYRQILGQKVEFLVSFYNNEISEKSEIFDDQFSVERPDGSNFTLKIRSTKLEDSAMYFCASSEATGRNTEAFFGQGTRLTVV.

Concerning this clone itself: The identical CDR3 is also encoded by other nucleotide sequences in the sample. This chain connects TRBV2 to TRBJ2-1; D ambiguous. Germline V gene sequence: CDR1 SNHLY, CDR2 FYNNEI. This CDR3 region has 11 residues. V was trimmed by 6 bases and J by 4 bases, leaving 4 bases between them. In DNA, the CDR3 is TGTGCCAGCAGCCCATACAATGAGCAGTTCTTC. Encoded protein: CASSPYNEQFF.

The rearrangement links TRBV29-1 to TRBJ2-7, with 11 bases matching TRBD1. The CDR3 runs 15 residues. CDR1 and CDR2 from the germline V gene are SQVTM and ANQGSEA. Trimming at V came to 4 bases and at J to 7 bases, leaving 12 bases not matched to a gene. The CDR3: CSVAPWTGGTGEQYF. CDR3 nucleotide sequence: TGCAGCGTTGCCCCTTGGACAGGGGGCACGGGGGAGCAGTACTTC.

The CDR3 sequence: CASSWGLGGNYGYTF. The CDR3 nucleotides read TGCGCCAGCAGCTGGGGGCTGGGGGGGAACTATGGCTACACCTTC. The chain employs TRBV5-1 and TRBJ1-2; D perhaps matches TRBD1 (6 bases). With 3 bases removed from V and 2 bases from J, the gap between germline ends came to 14 bases. Germline values: CDR1 SGHRS, CDR2 YFSETQ. There are 15 residues in the CDR3.